The T cell receptor (beta chain) described here comes from a study of cytomegalovirus exposure and HLA in healthy donors. CDR3 size: 13 residues. CDR1 is GTSNPN, CDR2 SVGIG, per germline (reference sequence). Trimming shortened V by 5 bases and J by 6 bases, and 14 bases separated the two germline ends. Researchers ran the PCR with 60 Vbeta and 13 Jbeta primers. Here immunoSEQ multiplex PCR was the method, and the copy in TCRdb shows in-frame clones only, minus some. The sample shows 150,000 to 200,000 clones, around 78% of them seen only once. This TCR was sampled from a woman between 35 and 50 years old in good health and CMV-seronegative. Specimen: PBMCs. V gene TRBV30 combines with J gene TRBJ1-5; D perhaps matches TRBD1 (5 bases). The CDR3 protein is CAWSPGGSQPQHF. In DNA form, the CDR3 reads TGTGCCTGGTCACCTGGGGGGAGTCAGCCCCAGCATTTT.